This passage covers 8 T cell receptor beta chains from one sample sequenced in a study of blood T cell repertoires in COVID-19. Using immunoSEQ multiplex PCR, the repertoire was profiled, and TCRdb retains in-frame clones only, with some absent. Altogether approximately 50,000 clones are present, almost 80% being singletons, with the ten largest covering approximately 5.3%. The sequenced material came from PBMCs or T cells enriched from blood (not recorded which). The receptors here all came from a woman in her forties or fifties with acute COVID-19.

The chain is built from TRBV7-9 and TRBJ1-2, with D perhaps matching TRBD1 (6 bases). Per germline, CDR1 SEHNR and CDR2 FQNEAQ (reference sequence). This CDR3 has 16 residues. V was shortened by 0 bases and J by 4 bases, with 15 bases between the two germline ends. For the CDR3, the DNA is TGTGCCAGCAGCTTAGCAGACAGGTGGACCCCCTATGGCTACACCTTC. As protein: CASSLADRWTPYGYTF.

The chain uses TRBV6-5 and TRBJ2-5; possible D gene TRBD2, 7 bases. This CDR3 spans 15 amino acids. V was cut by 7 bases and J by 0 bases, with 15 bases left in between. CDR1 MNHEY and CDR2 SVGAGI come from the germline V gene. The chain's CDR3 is CASTAGALYQETQYF. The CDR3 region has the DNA TGTGCCAGCACTGCGGGGGCCCTGTACCAAGAGACCCAGTACTTC.

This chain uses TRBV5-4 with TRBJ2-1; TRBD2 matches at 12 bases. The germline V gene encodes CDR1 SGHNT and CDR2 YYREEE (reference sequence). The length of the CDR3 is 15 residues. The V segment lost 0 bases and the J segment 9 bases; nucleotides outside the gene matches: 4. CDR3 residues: CASSLGLAGVGEQFF. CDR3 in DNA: TGTGCCAGCAGCTTGGGACTAGCGGGGGTTGGTGAGCAGTTCTTC.

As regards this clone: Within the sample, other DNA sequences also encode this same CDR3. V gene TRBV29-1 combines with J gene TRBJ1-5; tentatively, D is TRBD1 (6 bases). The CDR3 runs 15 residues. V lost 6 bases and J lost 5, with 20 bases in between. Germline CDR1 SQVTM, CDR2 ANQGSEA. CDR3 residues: CSVLGGGPGDQPQHF. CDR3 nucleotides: TGCAGCGTCCTAGGGGGGGGGCCAGGGGATCAGCCCCAGCATTTT. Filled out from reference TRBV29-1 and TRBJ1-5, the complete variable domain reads SAVISQKPSRDICQRGTSLTIQCQVDSQVTMMFWYRQQPGQSLTLIATANQGSEATYESGFVIDKFPISRPNLTFSTLTVSNMSPEDSSIYLCSVLGGGPGDQPQHFGDGTRLSIL.

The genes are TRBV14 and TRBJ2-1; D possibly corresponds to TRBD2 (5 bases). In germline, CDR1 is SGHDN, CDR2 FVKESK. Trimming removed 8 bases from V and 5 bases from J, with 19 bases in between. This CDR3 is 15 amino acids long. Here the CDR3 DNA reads TGTGCCAGCCGCCCCGGCGCGGGCCGAAACAATGAGCAGTTCTTC. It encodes CASRPGAGRNNEQFF. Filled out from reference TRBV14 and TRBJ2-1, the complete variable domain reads EAGVTQFPSHSVIEKGQTVTLRCDPISGHDNLYWYRRVMGKEIKFLLHFVKESKQDESGMPNNRFLAERTGGTYSTLKVQPAELEDSGVYFCASRPGAGRNNEQFFGPGTRLTVL.

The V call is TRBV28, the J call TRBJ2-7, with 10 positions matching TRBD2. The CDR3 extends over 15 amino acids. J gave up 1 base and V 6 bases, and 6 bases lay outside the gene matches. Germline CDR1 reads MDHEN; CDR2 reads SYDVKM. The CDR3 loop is CASRPSGGTSYEQYF. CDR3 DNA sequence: TGTGCCAGCAGACCTAGCGGGGGTACGTCCTACGAGCAGTACTTC.

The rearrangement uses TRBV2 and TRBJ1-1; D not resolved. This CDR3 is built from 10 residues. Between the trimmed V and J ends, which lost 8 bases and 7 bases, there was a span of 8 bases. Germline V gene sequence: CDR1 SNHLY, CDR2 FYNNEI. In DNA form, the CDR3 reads TGTGCCAGCCTAGGCCTTGAAGCTTTCTTT. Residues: CASLGLEAFF.

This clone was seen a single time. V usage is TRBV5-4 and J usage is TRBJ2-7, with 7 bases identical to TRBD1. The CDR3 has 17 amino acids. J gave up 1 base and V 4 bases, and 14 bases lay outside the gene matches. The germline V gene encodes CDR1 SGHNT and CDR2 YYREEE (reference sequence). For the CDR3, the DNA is TGTGCCAGCAGCGCCTCTCGCCGACAGGGTGGTTCCTACGAGCAGTACTTC. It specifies CASSASRRQGGSYEQYF. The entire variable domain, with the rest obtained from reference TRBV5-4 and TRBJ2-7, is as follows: ETGVTQSPTHLIKTRGQQVTLRCSSQSGHNTVSWYQQALGQGPQFIFQYYREEENGRGNFPPRFSGLQFPNYSSELNVNALELDDSALYLCASSASRRQGGSYEQYFGPGTRLTVT.